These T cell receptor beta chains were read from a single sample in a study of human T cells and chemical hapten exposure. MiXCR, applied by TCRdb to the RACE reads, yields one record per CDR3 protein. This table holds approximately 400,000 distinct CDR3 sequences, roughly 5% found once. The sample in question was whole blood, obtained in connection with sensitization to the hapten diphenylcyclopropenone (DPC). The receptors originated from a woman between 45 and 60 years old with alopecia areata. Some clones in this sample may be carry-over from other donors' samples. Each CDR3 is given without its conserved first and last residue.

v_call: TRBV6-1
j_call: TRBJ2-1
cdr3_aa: ASIDGGIYNEQF

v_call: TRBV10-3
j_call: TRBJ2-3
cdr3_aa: AIRGTAPDTQY

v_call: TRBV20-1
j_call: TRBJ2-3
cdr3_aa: SARHSSPGTSSTDTQY

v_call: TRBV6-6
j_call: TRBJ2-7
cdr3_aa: ASSYYDSSYEQY

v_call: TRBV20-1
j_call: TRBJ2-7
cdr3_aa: SASRGARNEQY

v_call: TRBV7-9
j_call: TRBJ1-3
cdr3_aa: ASRPLGQANTIY

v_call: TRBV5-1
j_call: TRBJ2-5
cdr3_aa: ASSHPTVETQY

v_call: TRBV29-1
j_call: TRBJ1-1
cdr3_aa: SSLGGGTEAF

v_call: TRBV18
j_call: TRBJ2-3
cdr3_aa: ASSPPRGQGIADTQY

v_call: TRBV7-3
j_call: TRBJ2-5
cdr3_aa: ASSKGGPQETQY

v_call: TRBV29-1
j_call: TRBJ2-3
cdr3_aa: SGDDGTDTQY

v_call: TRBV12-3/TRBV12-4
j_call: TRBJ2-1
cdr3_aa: ASSLVAPGNEQF

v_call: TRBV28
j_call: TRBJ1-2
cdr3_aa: ASSTSRQGARGYT

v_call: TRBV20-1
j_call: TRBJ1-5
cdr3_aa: SARVNRLQRGNQPQH

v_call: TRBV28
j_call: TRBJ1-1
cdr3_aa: ASSSVGDTEAF

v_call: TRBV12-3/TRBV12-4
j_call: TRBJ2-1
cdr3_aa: ASSPGLQGRA

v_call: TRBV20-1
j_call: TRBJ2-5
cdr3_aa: SASGTVQETQY

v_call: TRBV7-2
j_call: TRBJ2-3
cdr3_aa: ASSLARGGDTQY

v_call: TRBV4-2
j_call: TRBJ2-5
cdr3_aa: ASSQDHGGVTAETQY

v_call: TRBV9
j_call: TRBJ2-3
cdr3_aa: ASSVREGGYTDTQY

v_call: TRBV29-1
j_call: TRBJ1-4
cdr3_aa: SARTPSATNEKLF

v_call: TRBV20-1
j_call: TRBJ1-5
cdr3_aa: SARGGRVDQPQH

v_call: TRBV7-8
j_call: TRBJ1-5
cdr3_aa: ASSGRRQPQH

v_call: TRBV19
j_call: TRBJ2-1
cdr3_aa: ASSIGGPPNNEQF

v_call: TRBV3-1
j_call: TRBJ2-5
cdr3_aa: ASSHSPVTQY

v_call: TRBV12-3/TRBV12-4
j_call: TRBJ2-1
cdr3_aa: ASGWRGGVWF

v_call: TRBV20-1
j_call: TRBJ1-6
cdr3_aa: SARRYRVTSNSPLH

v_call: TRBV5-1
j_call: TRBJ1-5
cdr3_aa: ASSSGQFSNQPQH

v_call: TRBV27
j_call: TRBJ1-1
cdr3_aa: ASRDRARTEAF

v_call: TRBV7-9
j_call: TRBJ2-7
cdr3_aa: ASSSRLHEQY

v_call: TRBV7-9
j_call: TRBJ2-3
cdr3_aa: ASSFEGKSTDTQY

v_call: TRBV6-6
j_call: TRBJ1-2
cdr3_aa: ASNRGPLYT

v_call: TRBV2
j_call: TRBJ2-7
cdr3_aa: ASSIPARGPPYEQY

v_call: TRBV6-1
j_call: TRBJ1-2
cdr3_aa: ASIVDRGLYGYT

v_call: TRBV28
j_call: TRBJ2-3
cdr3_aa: ASSWVDRRDTQY

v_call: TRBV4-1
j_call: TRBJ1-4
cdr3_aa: ASSRDLSGTLF

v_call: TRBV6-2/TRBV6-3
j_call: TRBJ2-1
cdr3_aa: ASSYGIAGGYEQF

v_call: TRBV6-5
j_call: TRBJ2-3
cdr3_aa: ASSYSRSVPSTDTQY

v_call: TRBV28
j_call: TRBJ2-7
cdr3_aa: ASSTGDHTYEQY

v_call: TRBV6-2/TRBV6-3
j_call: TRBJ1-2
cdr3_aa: ASSYSISSGGYT

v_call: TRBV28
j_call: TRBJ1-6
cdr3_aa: ASSFEGVMAPLH

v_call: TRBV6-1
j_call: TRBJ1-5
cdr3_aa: ATRSGKQPQH